Reported below is one T cell receptor (beta chain). Its matching antigen is unknown. Germline V gene sequence: CDR1 SGHAT, CDR2 FQNNGV. Trimming took off 4 bases at V and 7 bases at J, with 10 bases between the two ends. This CDR3 region has 12 residues. These data come from a study of cytomegalovirus exposure and HLA in healthy donors. PCR used 60 Vbeta primers and 13 Jbeta primers. Only in-frame clones appear in the TCRdb table, and some are missing; sequencing was by immunoSEQ multiplex PCR. The table lists about 200,000 clones, around 73% of them singletons, with about 3.8% in the top ten. Findings and caveats of the study: With later analysis, a missense DCLRE1C variant became linked to TCR beta V- and J-gene trimming. Excluded were some V segments that proved indistinguishable, including TRBV6-2 and TRBV6-3.

Nominally healthy donors provided the samples, though records likely missed some immune exposures. The rearrangement uses TRBV11-2 and TRBJ1-1, with D tentatively TRBD1 (5 bases). The specimen sequenced was PBMCs. This receptor was identified in a male donor in good health and CMV-seronegative. In DNA, the CDR3 is TGTGCCAGCAGCTCCCAGGGCTTTGAAGCTTTCTTT. The encoded protein is CASSSQGFEAFF. Filled out from reference TRBV11-2 and TRBJ1-1, the complete variable domain reads EAGVAQSPRYKIIEKRQSVAFWCNPISGHATLYWYQQILGQGPKLLIQFQNNGVVDDSQLPKDRFSAERLKGVDSTLKIQPAKLEDSAVYLCASSSQGFEAFFGQGTRLTVV.